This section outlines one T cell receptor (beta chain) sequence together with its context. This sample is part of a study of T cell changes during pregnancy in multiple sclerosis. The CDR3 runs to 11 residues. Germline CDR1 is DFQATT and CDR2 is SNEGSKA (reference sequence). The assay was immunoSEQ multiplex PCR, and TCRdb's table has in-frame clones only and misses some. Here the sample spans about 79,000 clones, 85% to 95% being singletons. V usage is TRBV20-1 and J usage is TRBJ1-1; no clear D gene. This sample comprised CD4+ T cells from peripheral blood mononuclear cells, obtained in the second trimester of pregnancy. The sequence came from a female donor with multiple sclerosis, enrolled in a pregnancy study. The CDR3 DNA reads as TGCAGAGCAACACGGGACACTGAAGCTTTCTTT. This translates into CRATRDTEAFF.